A single T cell receptor beta chain is shown here with its context. Its antigen remains unidentified. The read ends 3 residues before the CDR3 terminus; that terminus is restored from the germline J gene. The V gene's germline CDR1 is LNHDA and CDR2 SQIVND (reference sequence). The CDR3 is 13 amino acids. Trimming shortened V by 3 bases and J by 6 bases, and 10 bases separated the two germline ends. The repertoire was sequenced with immunoSEQ multiplex PCR; TCRdb's copy has only in-frame clones and lacks some. This table lists tens of thousands of clones. This specimen comes from a study of Tregs in tolerant kidney transplant recipients. General study points: Expanding Tregs on activated donor B cells appeared to best identify donor-specific TCRbeta clones.

The J gene is TRBJ2-3, the V gene TRBV19; D perhaps matches TRBD1 (5 bases). This TCR was sampled from a human donor who received a combined kidney and bone marrow transplant. The source was CD4+ T cells from blood, collected before the transplant. Partial CDR3 DNA: TGTGCCAGTAGTATTCGCAGGGCGGATACG. It is translated as CASSIRRADT. The whole CDR3 region reads CASSIRRADTQYF.